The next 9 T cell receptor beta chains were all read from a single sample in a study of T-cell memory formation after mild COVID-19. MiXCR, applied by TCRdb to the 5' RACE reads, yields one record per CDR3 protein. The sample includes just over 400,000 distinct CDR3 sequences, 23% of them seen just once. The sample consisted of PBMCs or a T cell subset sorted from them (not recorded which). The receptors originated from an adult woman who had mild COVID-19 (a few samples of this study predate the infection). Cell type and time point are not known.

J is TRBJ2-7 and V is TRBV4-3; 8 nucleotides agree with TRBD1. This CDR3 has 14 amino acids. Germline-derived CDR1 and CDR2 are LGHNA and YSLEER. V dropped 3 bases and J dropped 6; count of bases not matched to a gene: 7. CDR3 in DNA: TGCGCCAGCAGCCAGGAGGACAGGGATAGCGAGCAGTACTTC. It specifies CASSQEDRDSEQYF.

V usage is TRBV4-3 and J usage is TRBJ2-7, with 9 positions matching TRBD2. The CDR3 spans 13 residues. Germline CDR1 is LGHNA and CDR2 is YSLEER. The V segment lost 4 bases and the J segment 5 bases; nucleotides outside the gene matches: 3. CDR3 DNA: TGCGCCAGCAGCCCCTGGACTAGCGACGAGCAGTACTTC. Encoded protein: CASSPWTSDEQYF.

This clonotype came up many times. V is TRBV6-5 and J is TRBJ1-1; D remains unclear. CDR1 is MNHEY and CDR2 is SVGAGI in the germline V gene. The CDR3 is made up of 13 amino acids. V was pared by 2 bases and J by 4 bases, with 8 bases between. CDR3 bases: TGTGCCAGCAGTTACCCAGGTCGCACTGAAGCTTTCTTT. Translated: CASSYPGRTEAFF.

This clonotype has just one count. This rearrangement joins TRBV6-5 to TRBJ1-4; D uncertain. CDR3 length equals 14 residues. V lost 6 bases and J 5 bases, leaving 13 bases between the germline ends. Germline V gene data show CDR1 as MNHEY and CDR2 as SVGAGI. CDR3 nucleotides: TGTGCCAGCAGCCCCACGCCGGCCAATGAAAAACTGTTTTTT. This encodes CASSPTPANEKLFF.

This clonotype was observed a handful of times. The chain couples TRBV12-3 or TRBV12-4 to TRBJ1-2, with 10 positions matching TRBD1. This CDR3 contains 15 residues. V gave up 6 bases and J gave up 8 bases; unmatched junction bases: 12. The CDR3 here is CASSHDRGQRKGYTF. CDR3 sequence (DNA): TGTGCCAGCAGCCATGACAGGGGGCAAAGGAAAGGCTACACCTTC.

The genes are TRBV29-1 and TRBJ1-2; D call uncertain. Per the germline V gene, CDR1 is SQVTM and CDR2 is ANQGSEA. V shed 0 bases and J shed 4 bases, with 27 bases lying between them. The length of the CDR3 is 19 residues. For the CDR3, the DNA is TGCAGCGTTGAAGATTCAGAGACCCGAGGGCAGGCAAAAACCTATGGCTACACCTTC. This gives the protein CSVEDSETRGQAKTYGYTF.

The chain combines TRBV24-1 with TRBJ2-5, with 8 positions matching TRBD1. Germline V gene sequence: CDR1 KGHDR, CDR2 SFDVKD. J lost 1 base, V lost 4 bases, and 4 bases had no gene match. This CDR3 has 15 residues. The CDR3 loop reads CATSDLGTGQETQYF. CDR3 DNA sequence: TGTGCCACCAGTGACCTCGGGACAGGCCAAGAGACCCAGTACTTC.

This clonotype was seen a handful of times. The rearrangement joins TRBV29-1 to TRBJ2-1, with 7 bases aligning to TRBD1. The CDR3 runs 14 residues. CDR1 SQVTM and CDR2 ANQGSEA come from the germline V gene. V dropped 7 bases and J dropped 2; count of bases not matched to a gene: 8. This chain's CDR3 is CSGQGNYPYNEQFF. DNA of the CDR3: TGCAGCGGACAGGGAAATTATCCCTACAATGAGCAGTTCTTC.

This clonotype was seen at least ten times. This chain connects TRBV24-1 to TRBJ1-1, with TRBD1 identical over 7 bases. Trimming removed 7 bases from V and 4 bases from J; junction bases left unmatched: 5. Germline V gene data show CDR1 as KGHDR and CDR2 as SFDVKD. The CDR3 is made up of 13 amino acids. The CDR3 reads CATRNSGGTEAFF. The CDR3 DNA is TGTGCCACCAGAAATTCAGGGGGCACTGAAGCTTTCTTT.